A single sample is the source of the 15 T cell receptor beta chains below, sequenced in a study of T cells in Graves' hyperthyroidism and ophthalmopathy. TCR beta CDR3 regions were amplified from RNA. HTBI primers were the set used in a first-round RT-PCR of the TCR CDR3. TCRdb re-derived calls from the multiplex PCR reads in MiXCR, one entry per CDR3 protein. The sample has 660,000 or so distinct CDR3 sequences; less than 25% are singletons. Input material: blood. The receptors here all came from a man younger than 45 with Graves' ophthalmopathy.

This rearrangement joins TRBV20-1 to TRBJ2-2, with a tentative D call TRBD2 (7 bases). V dropped 0 bases and J dropped 2 bases, with 13 bases sitting between them. The CDR3 is made up of 16 amino acids. Germline V gene sequence: CDR1 DFQATT, CDR2 SNEGSKA (reference sequence). This CDR3 is CSARDWEGVNTGELFF. The CDR3 DNA is TGCAGTGCTAGAGATTGGGAGGGGGTAAACACCGGGGAGCTGTTTTTT.

The rearrangement joins TRBV5-1 to TRBJ2-1, with TRBD2 identical over 9 bases. Germline V CDR1 and CDR2: SGHRS, YFSETQ. V lost 2 bases to trimming and J lost 6 bases; unmatched junction nucleotides: 6. The CDR3 extends over 15 amino acids. The CDR3 spells CASSFSGSPLNEQFF. CDR3 in DNA: TGCGCCAGCAGCTTTAGCGGGAGTCCCCTCAATGAGCAGTTCTTC. Full variable domain (remainder filled in from reference TRBV5-1 and TRBJ2-1): KAGVTQTPRYLIKTRGQQVTLSCSPISGHRSVSWYQQTPGQGLQFLFEYFSETQRNKGNFPGRFSGRQFSNSRSEMNVSTLELGDSALYLCASSFSGSPLNEQFFGPGTRLTVL.

In its sample, this clonotype was seen a few times. The rearrangement uses TRBV12-3 or TRBV12-4 and TRBJ2-1; 14 positions match TRBD2. CDR3 length: 16 residues. The ends lost 5 bases at V and 9 bases at J; junction bases unmatched: 9. CDR3 sequence reads: CASSPGLAGGLGEQFF. The CDR3 DNA is TGTGCCAGCAGTCCTGGACTAGCGGGAGGTTTAGGTGAGCAGTTCTTC.

The sample holds a few counts of this clonotype. The chain employs TRBV19 and TRBJ1-5, with D unclear. V lost 4 bases to trimming and J lost 11 bases, with 18 bases between them. Germline V gene lookup returns CDR1 LNHDA and CDR2 SQIVND (reference sequence). The CDR3 contains 14 residues. CDR3 sequence (DNA): TGTGCCAGTAGTACATATGATGCGAATTGGGCCCAGCATTTT. It is translated as CASSTYDANWAQHF.

The V and J genes are TRBV6-9 and TRBJ2-7; 10 nucleotides agree with TRBD1. Germline V gene lookup returns CDR1 MNHGY and CDR2 SVAAGI. The CDR3 sequence is 14 residues long. Trimming removed 4 bases from V and 5 bases from J; junction bases left unmatched: 5. The CDR3 loop reads CASSFDRGRDEQYF. CDR3 DNA: TGTGCCAGCAGTTTCGACAGGGGGCGCGACGAGCAGTACTTC.

The rearrangement joins TRBV5-1 to TRBJ2-1, with unresolved D. V lost 4 bases, J lost 7 bases, and 18 bases lay in between. Germline V gene lookup returns CDR1 SGHRS and CDR2 YFSETQ. The CDR3 has 15 amino acids. The CDR3 loop reads CASSLKLSLRNEQFF. The DNA for the CDR3 is TGCGCCAGCAGCCTCAAACTTAGTCTACGGAATGAGCAGTTCTTC.

This clonotype was seen a few times. The genes are TRBV15 and TRBJ2-1; D is undetermined. Germline V lookup: CDR1 LNHNV, CDR2 YYDKDF (reference sequence). This CDR3 contains 13 residues. V was pared by 0 bases and J by 8 bases, with 8 bases between. CDR3 in DNA: TGTGCCACCAGCAGAGATCGAAGGCATGAGCAGTTCTTC. Its protein is CATSRDRRHEQFF.

This chain links TRBV25-1 with TRBJ2-2; 12 nucleotides align to TRBD1. The CDR3 extends over 15 amino acids. V was pared by 8 bases and J by 6 bases, with 7 bases of the junction left unmatched. The germline gives CDR1 MGHDK, CDR2 SYGVNS. CDR3 in DNA: TGTGCCAGCGCCTCGGGACAGGGGGCCCCCGGGGAGCTGTTTTTT. Protein sequence: CASASGQGAPGELFF.

This clonotype was recorded at least ten times. This chain uses TRBV5-1 with TRBJ1-2; 7 bases line up with TRBD1. This CDR3 is built from 15 residues. Germline V gene lookup returns CDR1 SGHRS and CDR2 YFSETQ. Trimming removed 1 base from V and 8 bases from J; junction bases left unmatched: 11. CDR3 in DNA: TGCGCCAGCAGCTTGTTGCTTGGGACAGACAGAGGCTACACCTTC. Residues: CASSLLLGTDRGYTF. The entire variable domain, with the rest obtained from reference TRBV5-1 and TRBJ1-2, is as follows: KAGVTQTPRYLIKTRGQQVTLSCSPISGHRSVSWYQQTPGQGLQFLFEYFSETQRNKGNFPGRFSGRQFSNSRSEMNVSTLELGDSALYLCASSLLLGTDRGYTFGSGTRLTVV.

This clonotype was counted ten times or more. V gene TRBV28 combines with J gene TRBJ2-7; a possible D gene is TRBD2 (5 bases). Trimming shortened V by 6 bases and J by 3 bases, and 15 bases separated the two germline ends. Germline V gene lookup returns CDR1 MDHEN and CDR2 SYDVKM. The CDR3 covers 14 residues. DNA for the CDR3: TGTGCCAGCAGCCCTTCTGGACTGAACTACGAGCAGTACTTC. This sequence encodes CASSPSGLNYEQYF.

Details on this clonotype: The germline gene is not matched at one end of the junction; a read error may be the cause. V gene TRBV5-5 combines with J gene TRBJ2-3, with no clear D. CDR3 size: 16 residues. Germline values: CDR1 SGHKS, CDR2 YYEKEE (reference sequence). The CDR3 DNA reads TGCGCCAGCAGCCAAGTAGGGCAGCTCCCGGTGGATACGCAGTATTTT. Translating gives CASSQVGQLPVDTQYF.

This clonotype was seen a handful of times. The chain recombines TRBV7-3 with TRBJ2-5; 8 positions match TRBD2. The CDR3 contains 21 residues. V lost 8 bases, J lost 0 bases, and 26 bases stayed unmatched. Looked up from germline, CDR1 is SGHTA and CDR2 is FQGTGA. The CDR3 protein is CASPFNPSPLILADYQETQYF. The CDR3 DNA follows: TGTGCCAGCCCCTTTAACCCATCACCGTTAATACTAGCGGACTACCAAGAGACCCAGTACTTC.

This clonotype turned up a few times. V and J are TRBV6-1 and TRBJ1-5, with TRBD1 matching over 7 bases. With 6 bases clipped from V and 6 bases from J, the junction kept 8 bases outside the gene matches. The CDR3 is 14 amino acids. The germline V gene has CDR1 MNHNS and CDR2 SASEGT. The CDR3 nucleotides are TGTGCCAGCAGACGAGACAGGGACGCTCAGCCCCAGCATTTT. This encodes CASRRDRDAQPQHF.

This clonotype showed up just a few times. The DNA of the CDR3 is TGTGCCAGCAGGGGATACCGGGAGGGCCCTCGTGATACGCAGTATTTT. It yields the protein CASRGYREGPRDTQYF. V usage is TRBV25-1 and J usage is TRBJ2-3; 8 bases map to TRBD2. Germline CDR1 and CDR2: MGHDK and SYGVNS. The CDR3 loop spans 16 amino acids. V dropped 6 bases and J dropped 6; count of bases not matched to a gene: 14. Full variable domain (missing parts from reference TRBV25-1 and TRBJ2-3): EADIYQTPRYLVIGTGKKITLECSQTMGHDKMYWYQQDPGMELHLIHYSYGVNSTEKGDLSSESTVSRIRTEHFPLTLESARPSHTSQYLCASRGYREGPRDTQYFGPGTRLTVL.

The J gene is TRBJ2-1, the V gene TRBV5-5; 7 bases are shared with TRBD1. The junction had 8 bases not matched to a gene; V was cut back by 3 bases and J by 8 bases. From germline, CDR1 is SGHKS and CDR2 YYEKEE (reference sequence). This CDR3 contains 14 residues. The DNA for the CDR3 is TGTGCCAGCAGCTCGGGACAGCCTACGGATGAGCAGTTCTTC. It encodes CASSSGQPTDEQFF.